The 5 T cell receptor beta chains below all came from one sample that was sequenced in a study of blood T cell repertoires in COVID-19. This table comes from immunoSEQ multiplex PCR, and its TCRdb copy is limited to in-frame clones, with some not included. The sample lists 200,000 or so clones, around 82% occurring once. Sequencing was carried out using peripheral blood. The receptors here all came from an older woman with acute or convalescent COVID-19.

Here the CDR3 reads CASSSRQGDNSPLHF. The CDR3 nucleotides are TGTGCCAGCAGTTCTCGACAAGGGGATAATTCACCCCTCCACTTT. The V call is TRBV27, the J call TRBJ1-6; weak D call: TRBD1 (5 bases). This CDR3 contains 15 residues. V dropped 4 bases and J dropped 5 bases, with 12 bases sitting between them. Germline CDR1 and CDR2: MNHEY and SMNVEV (reference sequence).

The J gene is TRBJ2-1, the V gene TRBV27; D might be TRBD2 (6 bases). With 5 bases removed from V and 8 bases from J, the gap between germline ends came to 13 bases. Germline values: CDR1 MNHEY, CDR2 SMNVEV (reference sequence). The CDR3 has 13 residues. The CDR3 sequence is CASSPGTLDEQFF. As DNA, the CDR3 is TGTGCCAGCAGTCCGGGGACTTTAGATGAGCAGTTCTTC.

The rearrangement uses TRBV2 and TRBJ2-7; perhaps TRBD1 as D (5 bases). CDR3 length: 12 amino acids. The germline gives CDR1 SNHLY, CDR2 FYNNEI. The germline V and J ends were trimmed by 10 bases and 3 bases, with 13 bases remaining between them. In DNA, the CDR3 is TGTGCCACCAAGACAGATAACTACGAGCAGTACTTC. Its translation is CATKTDNYEQYF.

This rearrangement joins TRBV6-5 to TRBJ1-2, with 9 bases matching TRBD1. Per the germline V gene, CDR1 is MNHEY and CDR2 is SVGAGI. With 6 bases clipped from V and 8 bases from J, the junction kept 10 bases outside the gene matches. This CDR3 region has 14 residues. The CDR3 loop is CASRRKGQGNGYTF. The CDR3 nucleotides read TGTGCCAGCAGACGCAAGGGACAGGGTAACGGCTACACCTTC.

The chain is built from TRBV5-1 and TRBJ1-3; D unclear. Trimming removed 2 bases at V and 2 bases at J, with 5 bases between. Germline loops: CDR1 SGHRS, CDR2 YFSETQ. This CDR3 spans 13 amino acids. CDR3 sequence: CASSFTAGNTIYF. CDR3 DNA: TGCGCCAGCAGCTTTACAGCTGGAAACACCATATATTTT.